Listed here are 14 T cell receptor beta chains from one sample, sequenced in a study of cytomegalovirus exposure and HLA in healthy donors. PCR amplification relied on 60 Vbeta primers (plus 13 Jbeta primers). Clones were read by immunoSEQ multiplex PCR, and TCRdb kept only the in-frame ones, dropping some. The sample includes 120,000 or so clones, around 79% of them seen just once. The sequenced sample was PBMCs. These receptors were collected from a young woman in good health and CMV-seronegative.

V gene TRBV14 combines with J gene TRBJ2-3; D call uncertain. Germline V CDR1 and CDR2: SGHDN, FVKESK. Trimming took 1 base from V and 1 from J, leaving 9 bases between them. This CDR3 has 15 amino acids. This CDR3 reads CASSQVWARTDTQYF. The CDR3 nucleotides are TGTGCCAGCAGCCAAGTTTGGGCCCGCACAGATACGCAGTATTTT.

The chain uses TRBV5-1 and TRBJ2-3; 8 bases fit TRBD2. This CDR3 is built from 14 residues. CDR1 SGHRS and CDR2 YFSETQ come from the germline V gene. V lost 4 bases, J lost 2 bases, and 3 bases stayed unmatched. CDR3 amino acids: CASSRTSNTDTQYF. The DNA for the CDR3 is TGCGCCAGCAGCCGGACTAGCAACACAGATACGCAGTATTTT. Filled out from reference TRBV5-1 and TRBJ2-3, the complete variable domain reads KAGVTQTPRYLIKTRGQQVTLSCSPISGHRSVSWYQQTPGQGLQFLFEYFSETQRNKGNFPGRFSGRQFSNSRSEMNVSTLELGDSALYLCASSRTSNTDTQYFGPGTRLTVL.

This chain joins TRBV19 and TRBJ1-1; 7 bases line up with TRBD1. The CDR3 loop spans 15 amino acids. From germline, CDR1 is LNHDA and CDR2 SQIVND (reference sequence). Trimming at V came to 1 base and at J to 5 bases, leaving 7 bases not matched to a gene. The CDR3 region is CASSIVNRGGTEAFF. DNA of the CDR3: TGTGCCAGTAGTATAGTTAACAGGGGTGGGACTGAAGCTTTCTTT.

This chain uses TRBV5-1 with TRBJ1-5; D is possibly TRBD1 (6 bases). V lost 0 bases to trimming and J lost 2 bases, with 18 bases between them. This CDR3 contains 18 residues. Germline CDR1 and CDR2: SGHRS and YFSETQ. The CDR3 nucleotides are TGCGCCAGCAGCTTGGGGGACACCCCGCCCAGTGGCAATCAGCCCCAGCATTTT. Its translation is CASSLGDTPPSGNQPQHF.

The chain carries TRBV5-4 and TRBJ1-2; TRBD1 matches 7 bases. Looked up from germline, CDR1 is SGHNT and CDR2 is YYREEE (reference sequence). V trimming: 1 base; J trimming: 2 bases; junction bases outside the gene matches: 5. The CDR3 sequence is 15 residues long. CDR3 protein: CASSLLTGANYGYTF. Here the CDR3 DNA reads TGTGCCAGCAGCTTGCTAACAGGGGCAAACTATGGCTACACCTTC.

The CDR3 loop is CASSPIRTGRGNEKLFF. The CDR3 bases are TGTGCCAGTAGTCCCATCCGGACAGGACGGGGGAATGAAAAACTGTTTTTT. J is TRBJ1-4 and V is TRBV19; TRBD1 aligns across 7 bases. Germline CDR1 LNHDA, CDR2 SQIVND (reference sequence). V lost 5 bases and J lost 5; bases outside the gene matches: 14. The CDR3 covers 17 residues.

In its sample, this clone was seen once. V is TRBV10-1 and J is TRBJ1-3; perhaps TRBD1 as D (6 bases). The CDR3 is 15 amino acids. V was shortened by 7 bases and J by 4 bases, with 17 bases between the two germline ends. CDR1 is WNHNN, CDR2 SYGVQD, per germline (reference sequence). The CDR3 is CASIKTGPEGNTIYF. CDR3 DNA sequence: TGCGCCAGCATAAAGACAGGCCCCGAGGGAAACACCATATATTTT.

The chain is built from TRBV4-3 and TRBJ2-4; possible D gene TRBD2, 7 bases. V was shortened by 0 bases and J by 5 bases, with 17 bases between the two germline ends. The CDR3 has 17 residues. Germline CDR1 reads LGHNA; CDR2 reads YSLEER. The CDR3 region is CASSQDRGAGQENIQYF. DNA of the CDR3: TGCGCCAGCAGCCAAGATCGGGGGGCAGGCCAGGAAAACATTCAGTACTTC.

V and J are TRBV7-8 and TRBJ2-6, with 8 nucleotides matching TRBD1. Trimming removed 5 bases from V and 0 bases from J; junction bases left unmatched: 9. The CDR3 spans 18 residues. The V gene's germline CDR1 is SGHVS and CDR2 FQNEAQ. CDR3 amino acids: CASSPRQGIHSGANVLTF. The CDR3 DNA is TGTGCCAGCAGCCCCCGACAGGGGATCCACTCTGGGGCCAACGTCCTGACTTTC. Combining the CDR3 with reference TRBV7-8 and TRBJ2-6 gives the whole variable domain GAGVSQSPRYKVAKRGQDVALRCDPISGHVSLFWYQQALGQGPEFLTYFQNEAQLDKSGLPSDRFFAERPEGSVSTLKIQRTQQEDSAVYLCASSPRQGIHSGANVLTFGAGSRLTVL.

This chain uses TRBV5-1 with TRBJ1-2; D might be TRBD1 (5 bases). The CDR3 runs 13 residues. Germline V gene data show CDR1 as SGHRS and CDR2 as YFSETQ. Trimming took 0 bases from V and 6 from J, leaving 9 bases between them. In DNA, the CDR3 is TGCGCCAGCAGCTTGGGCCAGGGAAATGGCTACACCTTC. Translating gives CASSLGQGNGYTF.

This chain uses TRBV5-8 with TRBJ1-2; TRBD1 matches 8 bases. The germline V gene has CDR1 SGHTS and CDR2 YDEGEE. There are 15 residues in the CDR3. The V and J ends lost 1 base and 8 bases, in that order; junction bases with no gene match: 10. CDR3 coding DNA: TGTGCCAGCAGCTTGTTAACAGGGGGGAGTCGGGGCTACACCTTC. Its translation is CASSLLTGGSRGYTF.

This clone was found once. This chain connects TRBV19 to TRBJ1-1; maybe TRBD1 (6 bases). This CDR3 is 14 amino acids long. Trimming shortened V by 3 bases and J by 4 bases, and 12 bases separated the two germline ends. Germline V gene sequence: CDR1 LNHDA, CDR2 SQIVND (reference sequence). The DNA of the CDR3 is TGTGCCAGTAGTATCACAGGGTCGGCCACTGAAGCTTTCTTT. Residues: CASSITGSATEAFF.

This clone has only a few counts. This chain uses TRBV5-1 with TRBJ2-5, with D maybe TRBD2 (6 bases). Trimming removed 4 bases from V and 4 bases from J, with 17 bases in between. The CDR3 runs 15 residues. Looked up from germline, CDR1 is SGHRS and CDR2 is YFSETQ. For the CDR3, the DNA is TGCGCCAGCAGCAAGTCCCGGGAGAATGGAGAGACCCAGTACTTC. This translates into CASSKSRENGETQYF.

The CDR3 protein is CASSDGGLKLSEQYF. The CDR3 DNA reads TGCGCCAGCAGTGACGGAGGGTTGAAGCTTTCCGAGCAGTACTTC. The chain joins TRBV10-1 to TRBJ2-7; the D gene is possibly TRBD2 (6 bases). The CDR3 has 15 residues. CDR1 and CDR2 from the germline V gene are WNHNN and SYGVQD (reference sequence). The V end lost 3 bases, the J end lost 6 bases, and 18 bases lay between the germline ends.